These 11 T cell receptor beta chains were sequenced from one sample in a study of T cell repertoires in cytomegalovirus infection. MiXCR, applied by TCRdb to the reads, yields one record per CDR3 protein. The data show under 600,000 distinct CDR3 sequences, approximately 17% seen once. Material for sequencing was CD8+ T cells from PBMCs. Receptors originate from a human donor in good health (CMV status not recorded). Some clones in this sample may be carry-over from other donors' samples.

The chain joins TRBV11-2 to TRBJ2-2, with D unresolved. The ends were cut back, 5 bases at V and 4 bases at J, with 14 bases in the middle. The CDR3 consists of 15 residues. The germline gives CDR1 SGHAT, CDR2 FQNNGV. The CDR3 loop is CASSPDASLTGELFF. CDR3 nucleotide sequence: TGTGCCAGCAGCCCTGACGCCAGCCTCACCGGGGAGCTGTTTTTT.

The rearrangement links TRBV27 to TRBJ2-1, with TRBD2 matching 14 bases. J gave up 0 bases and V 5 bases, and 6 bases lay outside the gene matches. CDR3 length: 18 amino acids. Per the germline V gene, CDR1 is MNHEY and CDR2 is SMNVEV (reference sequence). For the CDR3, the DNA is TGTGCCAGCAGTGCGACTAGCGGGAGGGGAAGCTCCTACAATGAGCAGTTCTTC. It translates to CASSATSGRGSSYNEQFF.

This clonotype occurred many times. The chain carries TRBV7-8 and TRBJ2-3, with 10 bases identical to TRBD2. V shed 5 bases and J 4 bases; nucleotides not matched to a gene: 6. CDR3 length: 15 residues. Germline V gives CDR1 SGHVS, CDR2 FQNEAQ. The CDR3 DNA follows: TGTGCCAGCAGCGCAACACTAGCGGGGTCAGATACGCAGTATTTT. The encoded protein is CASSATLAGSDTQYF. Variable domain in full (rest from reference TRBV7-8 and TRBJ2-3): GAGVSQSPRYKVAKRGQDVALRCDPISGHVSLFWYQQALGQGPEFLTYFQNEAQLDKSGLPSDRFFAERPEGSVSTLKIQRTQQEDSAVYLCASSATLAGSDTQYFGPGTRLTVL.

This clonotype was observed a handful of times. This chain links TRBV6-5 with TRBJ1-1; no clear D gene. The CDR3 has 13 amino acids. V was shortened by 0 bases and J by 5 bases, with 7 bases between the two germline ends. CDR1 is MNHEY and CDR2 is SVGAGI in the germline V gene. In DNA form, the CDR3 reads TGTGCCAGCAGTTACTCGGTTCGGACTGAAGCTTTCTTT. Translating it yields CASSYSVRTEAFF.

J is TRBJ2-1 and V is TRBV28; 9 nucleotides line up with TRBD2. The CDR3 covers 15 residues. Germline lookup yields CDR1 MDHEN and CDR2 SYDVKM. Losses at the gene ends were 1 base for V and 6 bases for J; bases not matched to a gene: 4. CDR3: CASSLYAGGGNEQFF. The CDR3 region has the DNA TGTGCCAGCAGTTTATACGCGGGAGGGGGCAATGAGCAGTTCTTC.

The table lists this clonotype with many counts. The chain uses TRBV6-1 and TRBJ2-3; TRBD1 matches 8 bases. The ends lost 5 bases at V and 6 bases at J; junction bases unmatched: 7. The CDR3 extends over 14 amino acids. From germline, CDR1 is MNHNS and CDR2 SASEGT. The CDR3 DNA follows: TGTGCCAGCAGTCTGGACAGGGTAGGGGATACGCAGTATTTT. As protein: CASSLDRVGDTQYF.

In its sample, this clonotype was seen many times. V is TRBV3-1 and J is TRBJ2-7; 8 positions match TRBD1. Trimming took 1 base from V and 0 from J; bases not matched to a gene: 5. This CDR3 has 16 amino acids. The germline CDR1 and CDR2 sequences are LGHDT and YNNKEL (reference sequence). The CDR3 DNA sequence: TGTGCCAGCAGCCAAGGAACAGGGGGGAGCTCCTACGAGCAGTACTTC. As protein: CASSQGTGGSSYEQYF.

This clonotype was picked up a small number of times. The chain is built from TRBV6-1 and TRBJ1-5; D is unresolved. Germline V gives CDR1 MNHNS, CDR2 SASEGT. CDR3 size: 15 residues. V was trimmed by 0 bases and J by 0 bases, leaving 6 bases between them. The CDR3 sequence: CASSEAIFSNQPQHF. The CDR3, as DNA: TGTGCCAGCAGTGAAGCAATATTTAGCAATCAGCCCCAGCATTTT.

The rearrangement uses TRBV4-1 and TRBJ2-7; D not resolved. The CDR3 length is 17 residues. Germline V gene lookup returns CDR1 MGHRA and CDR2 YSYEKL. Trimming left V 0 bases short and J 2 bases short, with 17 bases between. CDR3 DNA: TGCGCCAGCAGCCAAGACTCTCACGAGGTGGCTACCTACGAGCAGTACTTC. It is translated as CASSQDSHEVATYEQYF.

This clonotype was seen more than once but under ten times. This rearrangement joins TRBV5-8 to TRBJ2-5; D gene ambiguous. Trimming removed 1 base from V and 4 bases from J, with 20 bases in between. CDR3 length: 17 amino acids. In germline, CDR1 is SGHTS, CDR2 YDEGEE. CDR3 bases: TGTGCCAGCAGCTTGATGTTCAAGGGAAGAAGAAGAGAGACCCAGTACTTC. This encodes CASSLMFKGRRRETQYF. Variable domain in full (rest from reference TRBV5-8 and TRBJ2-5): EAGVTQSPTHLIKTRGQQATLRCSPISGHTSVYWYQQALGLGLQFLLWYDEGEERNRGNFPPRFSGRQFPNYSSELNVNALELEDSALYLCASSLMFKGRRRETQYFGPGTRLLVL.

Details on this clonotype: It may be a read error: a sequence one base away is much more abundant. The rearrangement uses TRBV5-6 and TRBJ2-4; 8 positions match TRBD1. The CDR3 is 16 residues long. V lost 4 bases, J lost 9 bases, and 15 bases stayed unmatched. The germline gives CDR1 SGHDT, CDR2 YYEEEE. The CDR3 region has the DNA TGTGCCAGCAGCCCCACCACCGTGACAGGGGAGGCCATTCAGTACTTC. This encodes CASSPTTVTGEAIQYF.